These 19 T cell receptor beta chains were all obtained from the same sample, sequenced in a study of T cells in localized non-small cell lung cancer. Repertoires were generated with immunoSEQ multiplex PCR, while TCRdb's copy carries only in-frame clones and drops some. In the table there are 23,000 or so clones, around 86% of which are singletons. This specimen was peripheral blood, taken before any cancer treatment. The receptors originated from a man aged 40 to 70 with stage I squamous cell lung carcinoma.

The V call is TRBV2, the J call TRBJ2-2, with TRBD1 matching 7 bases. The CDR3 runs 13 residues. CDR1 is SNHLY and CDR2 is FYNNEI in the germline V gene. V was clipped by 6 bases and J by 4 bases; unmatched bases: 2. CDR3 DNA sequence: TGTGCCAGCAGGACAGGGACCACCGGGGAGCTGTTTTTT. As protein: CASRTGTTGELFF.

J is TRBJ2-2 and V is TRBV19; D perhaps matches TRBD2 (5 bases). The ends were cut back, 5 bases at V and 4 bases at J, with 11 bases in the middle. This CDR3 has 14 amino acids. Per germline, CDR1 LNHDA and CDR2 SQIVND (reference sequence). CDR3 coding DNA: TGTGCCAGTAGTTGGCTAGGGAGCACCGGGGAGCTGTTTTTT. This encodes CASSWLGSTGELFF.

This clone was seen a few times. The chain carries TRBV10-1 and TRBJ1-1; D ambiguous. V lost 0 bases and J lost 5, with 16 bases in between. CDR3 length: 16 amino acids. Germline loops: CDR1 WNHNN, CDR2 SYGVQD (reference sequence). In DNA, the CDR3 is TGCGCCAGCAGTGAGTCGAAGGGTTGGTCGGGTACTGAAGCTTTCTTT. Protein product: CASSESKGWSGTEAFF.

The chain has TRBV6-5 and TRBJ2-1, with TRBD2 matching over 7 bases. The germline CDR1 and CDR2 sequences are MNHEY and SVGAGI. V shed 3 bases and J 2 bases; nucleotides not matched to a gene: 4. The CDR3 loop spans 15 amino acids. The CDR3 nucleotides are TGTGCCAGCAGTTATGGCGGGGGTCCCTACAATGAGCAGTTCTTC. Amino acid sequence: CASSYGGGPYNEQFF.

This chain links TRBV19 with TRBJ2-2, with 10 bases identical to TRBD1. The CDR3 is 16 residues long. Germline values: CDR1 LNHDA, CDR2 SQIVND (reference sequence). Trimming took 5 bases from V and 2 from J; bases not matched to a gene: 5. The CDR3 protein is CASSVGQGSNTGELFF. The DNA for the CDR3 is TGTGCCAGTAGTGTGGGACAGGGGAGCAACACCGGGGAGCTGTTTTTT.

The genes are TRBV5-4 and TRBJ2-1, with 8 positions matching TRBD1. With 9 bases clipped from V and 3 bases from J, the junction kept 8 bases outside the gene matches. Germline V lookup: CDR1 SGHNT, CDR2 YYREEE (reference sequence). This CDR3 contains 14 residues. CDR3 nucleotides: TGTGCCACGAGTGACAGGGGAGTCTACAATGAGCAGTTCTTC. Its translation: CATSDRGVYNEQFF.

The rearrangement uses TRBV6-4 and TRBJ2-1; D possibly corresponds to TRBD1 (6 bases). Trimming took off 6 bases at V and 0 bases at J, with 15 bases between the two ends. This CDR3 is built from 16 residues. Germline CDR1 and CDR2: MRHNA and SNTAGT. CDR3 sequence (DNA): TGTGCCAGCAGCCCAAGGGGGTCGAGCTCCTACAATGAGCAGTTCTTC. This translates into CASSPRGSSSYNEQFF.

This chain's CDR3 is CASSQEERNQPQHF. The CDR3 DNA reads as TGCGCCAGCAGCCAAGAGGAACGTAATCAGCCCCAGCATTTT. This chain links TRBV4-1 with TRBJ1-5; no firm D call. This CDR3 spans 14 amino acids. V was pared by 0 bases and J by 4 bases, with 7 bases between. Germline lookup yields CDR1 MGHRA and CDR2 YSYEKL.

This rearrangement joins TRBV27 to TRBJ2-3; unclear D gene. The V gene lost 8 bases and the J gene lost 3 bases, with 9 bases spanning the gap. This CDR3 contains 12 residues. CDR1 MNHEY and CDR2 SMNVEV come from the germline V gene (reference sequence). The CDR3 loop reads CASSPSTDTQYF. Here the CDR3 DNA reads TGTGCCAGCTCCCCATCGACAGATACGCAGTATTTT.

This chain connects TRBV5-1 to TRBJ1-3; D uncertain. The germline V and J ends were trimmed by 0 bases and 1 base, with 8 bases remaining between them. The V gene's germline CDR1 is SGHRS and CDR2 YFSETQ. The CDR3 covers 15 residues. The chain's CDR3 is CASSLGQASGNTIYF. CDR3 sequence (DNA): TGCGCCAGCAGCTTGGGGCAGGCTTCTGGAAACACCATATATTTT.

J is TRBJ1-1 and V is TRBV18; 7 bases are a match to TRBD1. Per the germline V gene, CDR1 is KGHSH and CDR2 is LQKENI. The CDR3 has 14 residues. Trimming cost V 1 base and J 5 bases; bases outside gene matches: 4. CDR3 region: CASSPQTGRTEAFF. As DNA, the CDR3 is TGTGCCAGCTCACCACAGACAGGGAGGACTGAAGCTTTCTTT.

This clone was observed a single time. The CDR3 DNA follows: TGCAGCGTTGTATGGGGACCTGGCTACACCTTC. It translates to CSVVWGPGYTF. The chain employs TRBV29-1 and TRBJ1-2; D is possibly TRBD1 (5 bases). This CDR3 has 11 residues. Trimming pared 4 bases from V and 7 bases from J, leaving 10 bases between. Germline CDR1 and CDR2: SQVTM and ANQGSEA.

J is TRBJ2-2 and V is TRBV2; perhaps TRBD1 as D (6 bases). The germline V and J ends were trimmed by 5 bases and 4 bases, with 17 bases remaining between them. Germline values: CDR1 SNHLY, CDR2 FYNNEI. The length of the CDR3 is 16 residues. The chain's CDR3 is CASSKSGTIGTGELFF. The DNA of the CDR3 is TGTGCCAGCAGTAAATCCGGGACAATAGGCACCGGGGAGCTGTTTTTT. The variable domain in full, completed from reference TRBV2 and TRBJ2-2, reads EPEVTQTPSHQVTQMGQEVILRCVPISNHLYFYWYRQILGQKVEFLVSFYNNEISEKSEIFDDQFSVERPDGSNFTLKIRSTKLEDSAMYFCASSKSGTIGTGELFFGEGSRLTVL.

This rearrangement joins TRBV2 to TRBJ1-2, with D hard to call. The CDR3 spans 16 residues. Trimming shortened V by 7 bases and J by 4 bases, and 22 bases separated the two germline ends. CDR1 and CDR2 from the germline V gene are SNHLY and FYNNEI. CDR3 nucleotide sequence: TGTGCCAGCACCTCGATCATCGGAGTAATAAGCTATGGCTACACCTTC. Protein sequence: CASTSIIGVISYGYTF. The variable domain in full, with the rest retrieved from reference TRBV2 and TRBJ1-2, is EPEVTQTPSHQVTQMGQEVILRCVPISNHLYFYWYRQILGQKVEFLVSFYNNEISEKSEIFDDQFSVERPDGSNFTLKIRSTKLEDSAMYFCASTSIIGVISYGYTFGSGTRLTVV.

The chain is built from TRBV6-5 and TRBJ1-4, with D perhaps matching TRBD1 (5 bases). The germline V gene has CDR1 MNHEY and CDR2 SVGAGI. V was cut by 5 bases and J by 9 bases, with 13 bases left in between. The CDR3 contains 13 residues. The CDR3: CASSSGTGQKLFF. CDR3 DNA: TGTGCCAGCAGTAGCGGGACGGGTCAAAAACTGTTTTTT.

This clone is judged hyperexpanded. The chain combines TRBV7-9 with TRBJ1-1, with 7 bases identical to TRBD1. Trimming cost V 1 base and J 2 bases; bases outside gene matches: 4. The CDR3 sequence is 15 residues long. CDR1 is SEHNR and CDR2 is FQNEAQ in the germline V gene (reference sequence). CDR3 residues: CASSLGGTANTEAFF. The CDR3 DNA reads as TGTGCCAGCAGCTTAGGAGGGACAGCTAACACTGAAGCTTTCTTT.

J is TRBJ1-1 and V is TRBV18; D remains unclear. In germline, CDR1 is KGHSH, CDR2 LQKENI. The CDR3 covers 15 residues. The V end lost 2 bases, the J end lost 0 bases, and 10 bases lay between the germline ends. CDR3 coding DNA: TGTGCCAGCTCACCAGGGAGGGTGATGAACACTGAAGCTTTCTTT. The encoded protein is CASSPGRVMNTEAFF.

This clone was found once. The chain has TRBV11-2 and TRBJ1-1; 7 bases fit TRBD1. Trimming cost V 1 base and J 10 bases; bases outside gene matches: 6. The CDR3 extends over 13 amino acids. Germline loops: CDR1 SGHAT, CDR2 FQNNGV. The CDR3 nucleotides are TGTGCCAGCAGCTTAGCCCACCCAGGGGGAGCTTTCTTT. Its translation is CASSLAHPGGAFF.

V and J are TRBV28 and TRBJ1-6; tentative D call: TRBD1 (5 bases). The CDR3 extends over 15 amino acids. Germline values: CDR1 MDHEN, CDR2 SYDVKM. Trimming pared 5 bases from V and 2 bases from J, leaving 10 bases between. This CDR3 reads CASSAGTAYNSPLHF. The CDR3 DNA follows: TGTGCCAGCAGTGCCGGGACCGCCTATAATTCACCCCTCCACTTT.